This T cell receptor (beta chain) was observed in a study of cytomegalovirus exposure and HLA in healthy donors. The overall study: Early released data comprised about 85 million unique TCRs from HLA-typed donors.

About this clone: The antigen remains undetermined.

Study-level points and caveats: DRB1 had the most TCR associations and HLA-C the fewest, a later analysis found, with rates varying by HLA locus. A reported reduction in N-insertions relative to the approximately 690-donor mean was seen in an Asian-associated ancestry cluster in a later analysis. Specificity for CMV antigens was confirmed in vitro for three of the CMV-associated chains.

The germline V gene has CDR1 MNHEY and CDR2 SVGAGI. Trimming at V came to 0 bases and at J to 5 bases, leaving 6 bases not matched to a gene. The CDR3 covers 16 residues. Primers: 60 Vbeta forward and 13 Jbeta reverse. Here immunoSEQ multiplex PCR was the method, and the copy in TCRdb shows in-frame clones only, minus some. The table lists around 250,000 clones, around 80% of them singletons. The sample taken for sequencing was PBMCs. The clonotype originates from a woman aged 60-75 years in good health and CMV-seropositive. J is TRBJ2-2 and V is TRBV6-5; TRBD2 matches at 7 bases. The CDR3 here is CASSYSLAGGTGELFF. CDR3 in DNA: TGTGCCAGCAGTTACTCTTTAGCGGGTGGTACCGGGGAGCTGTTTTTT.